This TCR beta chain was sequenced for a study of OX40 agonist ivuxolimab in advanced cancers. Using immunoSEQ multiplex PCR, the repertoire was profiled, and TCRdb retains in-frame clones only, with some absent. The table shows more than 50,000 clones, with 90% to 95% occurring only once. The CDR3 covers 14 residues. V dropped 7 bases and J dropped 1 base, with 8 bases sitting between them. Germline CDR1 MDHEN, CDR2 SYDVKM. The receptor was isolated from an adult with an advanced solid tumor such as melanoma, head and neck, liver or kidney cancer. The chain recombines TRBV28 with TRBJ1-6; D call uncertain. Sequenced material: CD4+ or CD8+ T cells sorted from blood, taken in a trial of the OX40 agonist ivuxolimab. In DNA, the CDR3 is TGTGCCAGCATCTTTAAGTCCTATAATTCACCCCTCCACTTT. Its translation is CASIFKSYNSPLHF.